This passage covers 8 T cell receptor beta chains from one sample sequenced in a study of blood T cells in healthy people across ages. A second PCR of roughly 7 to 11 cycles used a sample-barcoded 5' primer and a J-beta primer mix. Each CDR3 protein gets one entry after TCRdb re-called the 5' RACE reads with MiXCR. The top ten clones hold more than 2% of a sample with about 1.8 million distinct CDR3 sequences, just under 50% of them seen once. Sequencing was done on a sample of blood. These receptors all come from a woman between 35 and 50 years old in good health.

This clonotype was seen a few times. The chain has TRBV6-5 and TRBJ1-4, with 8 bases matching TRBD1. V lost 8 bases, J lost 6 bases, and 11 bases stayed unmatched. Germline lookup yields CDR1 MNHEY and CDR2 SVGAGI. CDR3 size: 15 residues. DNA for the CDR3: TGTGCCAGCCACGACTCAGGGGGCGCTTATGAAAAACTGTTTTTT. Its translation is CASHDSGGAYEKLFF.

The sample holds a few counts of this clonotype. The rearrangement joins TRBV20-1 to TRBJ2-3; no reliable D call. CDR3 length: 13 residues. Germline-derived CDR1 and CDR2 are DFQATT and SNEGSKA (reference sequence). Trimming pared 5 bases from V and 2 bases from J, leaving 11 bases between. The CDR3 here is CSAPRRATDTQYF. DNA of the CDR3: TGCAGTGCTCCCAGAAGGGCCACAGATACGCAGTATTTT.

The sample holds one count of this clonotype. The chain carries TRBV24-1 and TRBJ2-6; D is undetermined. Trimming cost V 4 bases and J 4 bases, with 13 bases left between them. The CDR3 length is 16 residues. Germline CDR1 and CDR2: KGHDR and SFDVKD. CDR3: CATSDRAGSGANVLTF. In DNA, the CDR3 is TGTGCCACCAGTGACCGTGCCGGGTCCGGGGCCAACGTCCTGACTTTC.

The chain uses TRBV4-2 and TRBJ2-1, with D tentatively TRBD2 (7 bases). The CDR3 loop spans 16 amino acids. V lost 0 bases and J 8 bases, leaving 17 bases between the germline ends. Per the germline V gene, CDR1 is LGHNA and CDR2 is YNFKEQ. In DNA, the CDR3 is TGTGCCAGCAGCCAAGACGCTACGGGGGGCACGGATGAGCAGTTCTTC. Its protein is CASSQDATGGTDEQFF.

This chain connects TRBV18 to TRBJ1-4; a possible D gene is TRBD1 (5 bases). Germline V CDR1 and CDR2: KGHSH, LQKENI. CDR3 length: 15 residues. Trimming took off 0 bases at V and 7 bases at J, with 12 bases between the two ends. CDR3 region: CASSPPVSRGEKLFF. In DNA, the CDR3 is TGTGCCAGCTCACCACCCGTATCGAGGGGTGAAAAACTGTTTTTT.

V and J are TRBV2 and TRBJ2-7; TRBD2 matches at 8 bases. The DNA end lines up better with TRBJ2-5; the J call may be wrong. This CDR3 has 14 amino acids. The germline V gene encodes CDR1 SNHLY and CDR2 FYNNEI. Here the CDR3 reads CASTLMTSAETQYF. In DNA form, the CDR3 reads TGTGCCAGCACTCTAATGACTAGCGCGGAGACCCAGTACTTC.

V usage is TRBV11-2 and J usage is TRBJ2-1; D may be TRBD2 (6 bases). Trimming took off 0 bases at V and 3 bases at J, with 15 bases between the two ends. The V gene's germline CDR1 is SGHAT and CDR2 FQNNGV. This CDR3 contains 17 residues. The CDR3 nucleotides read TGTGCCAGCAGCTTAGATCCGGGTAGCGGAAGCTACAATGAGCAGTTCTTC. Amino acids: CASSLDPGSGSYNEQFF.

V gene TRBV3-1 combines with J gene TRBJ2-1; a possible D gene is TRBD1 (6 bases). The CDR3 is made up of 15 amino acids. V lost 4 bases and J lost 6, with 16 bases in between. Germline V gives CDR1 LGHDT, CDR2 YNNKEL (reference sequence). CDR3 DNA sequence: TGTGCCAGCAGCCCGCTCACAAAGGACAGCAATGAGCAGTTCTTC. The encoded protein is CASSPLTKDSNEQFF.